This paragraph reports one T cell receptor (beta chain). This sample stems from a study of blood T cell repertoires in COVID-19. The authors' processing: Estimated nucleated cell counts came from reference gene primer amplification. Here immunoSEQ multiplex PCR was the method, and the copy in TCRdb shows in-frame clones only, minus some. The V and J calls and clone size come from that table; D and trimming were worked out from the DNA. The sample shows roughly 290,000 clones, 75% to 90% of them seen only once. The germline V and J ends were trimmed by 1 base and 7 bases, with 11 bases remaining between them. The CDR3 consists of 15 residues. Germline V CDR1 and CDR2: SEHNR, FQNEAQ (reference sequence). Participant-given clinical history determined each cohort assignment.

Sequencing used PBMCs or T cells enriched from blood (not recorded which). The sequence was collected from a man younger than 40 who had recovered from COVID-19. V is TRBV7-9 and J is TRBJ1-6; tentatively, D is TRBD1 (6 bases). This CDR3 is CASSLDRVGNSPLHF. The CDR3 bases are TGTGCCAGCAGCTTAGACAGGGTTGGGAATTCACCCCTCCACTTT.